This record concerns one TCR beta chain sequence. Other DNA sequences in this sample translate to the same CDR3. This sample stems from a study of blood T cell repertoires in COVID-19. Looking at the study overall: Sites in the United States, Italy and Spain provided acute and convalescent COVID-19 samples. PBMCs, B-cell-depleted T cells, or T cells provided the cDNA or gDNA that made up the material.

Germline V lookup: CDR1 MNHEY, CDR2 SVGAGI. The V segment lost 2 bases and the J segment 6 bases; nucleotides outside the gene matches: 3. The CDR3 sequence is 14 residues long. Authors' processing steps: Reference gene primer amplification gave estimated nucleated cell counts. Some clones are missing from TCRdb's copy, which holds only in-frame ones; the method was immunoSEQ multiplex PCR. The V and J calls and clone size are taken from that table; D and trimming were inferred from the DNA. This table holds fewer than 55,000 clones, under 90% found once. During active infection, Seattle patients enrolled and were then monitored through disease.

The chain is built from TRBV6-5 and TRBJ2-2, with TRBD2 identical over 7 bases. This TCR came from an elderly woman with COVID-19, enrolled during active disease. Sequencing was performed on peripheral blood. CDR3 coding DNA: TGTGCCAGCAGTTACGGGGGGGGTCCCGGGGAGCTGTTTTTT. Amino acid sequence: CASSYGGGPGELFF.